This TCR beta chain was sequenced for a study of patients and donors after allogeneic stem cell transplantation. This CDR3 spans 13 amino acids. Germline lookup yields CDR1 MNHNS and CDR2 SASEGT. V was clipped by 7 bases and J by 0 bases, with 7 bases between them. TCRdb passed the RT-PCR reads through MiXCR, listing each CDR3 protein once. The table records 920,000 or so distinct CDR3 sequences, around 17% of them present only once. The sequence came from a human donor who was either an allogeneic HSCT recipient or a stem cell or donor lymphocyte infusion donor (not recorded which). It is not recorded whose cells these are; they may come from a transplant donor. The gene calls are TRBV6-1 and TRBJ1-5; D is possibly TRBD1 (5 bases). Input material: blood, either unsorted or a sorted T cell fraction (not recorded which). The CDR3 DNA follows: TGTGCCAGCACCCAGGGTAGCAATCAGCCCCAGCATTTT. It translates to CASTQGSNQPQHF.